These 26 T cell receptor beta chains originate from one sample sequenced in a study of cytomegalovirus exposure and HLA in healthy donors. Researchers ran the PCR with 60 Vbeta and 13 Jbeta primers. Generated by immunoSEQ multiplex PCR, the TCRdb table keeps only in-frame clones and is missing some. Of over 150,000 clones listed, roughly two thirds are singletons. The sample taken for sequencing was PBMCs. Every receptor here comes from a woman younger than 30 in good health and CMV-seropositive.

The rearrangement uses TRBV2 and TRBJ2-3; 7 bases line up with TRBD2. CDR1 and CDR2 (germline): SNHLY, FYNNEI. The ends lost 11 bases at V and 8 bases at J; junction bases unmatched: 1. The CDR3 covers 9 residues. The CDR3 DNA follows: TGTGCCGGGGGGGGTACGCAGTATTTT. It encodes CAGGGTQYF.

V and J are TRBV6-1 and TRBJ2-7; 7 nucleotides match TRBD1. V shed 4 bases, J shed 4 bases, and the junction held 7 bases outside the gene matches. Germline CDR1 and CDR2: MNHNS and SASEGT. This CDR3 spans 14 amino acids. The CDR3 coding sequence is TGTGCCAGCAGTGGATACAGGGGTGGGTACGAGCAGTACTTC. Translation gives CASSGYRGGYEQYF.

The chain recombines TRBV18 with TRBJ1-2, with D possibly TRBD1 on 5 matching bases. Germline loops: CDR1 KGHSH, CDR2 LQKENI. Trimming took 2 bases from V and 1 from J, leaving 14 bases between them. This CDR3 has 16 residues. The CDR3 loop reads CASSPNQQGSNYGYTF. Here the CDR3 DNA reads TGTGCCAGCTCACCAAATCAGCAGGGAAGTAACTATGGCTACACCTTC.

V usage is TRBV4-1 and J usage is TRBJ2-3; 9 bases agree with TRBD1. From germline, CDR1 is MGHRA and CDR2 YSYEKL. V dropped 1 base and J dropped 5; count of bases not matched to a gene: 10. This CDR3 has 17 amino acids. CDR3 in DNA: TGCGCCAGCAGCCAAGTGGGGACAGGGTCCCTGATAGATACGCAGTATTTT. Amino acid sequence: CASSQVGTGSLIDTQYF.

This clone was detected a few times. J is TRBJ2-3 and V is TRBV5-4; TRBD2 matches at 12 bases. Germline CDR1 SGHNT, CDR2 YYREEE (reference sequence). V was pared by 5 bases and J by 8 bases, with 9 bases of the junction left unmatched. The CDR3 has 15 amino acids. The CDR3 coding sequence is TGTGCCAGCAGTGCTGATACACTAGCGGGGGGTACGCAGTATTTT. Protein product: CASSADTLAGGTQYF.

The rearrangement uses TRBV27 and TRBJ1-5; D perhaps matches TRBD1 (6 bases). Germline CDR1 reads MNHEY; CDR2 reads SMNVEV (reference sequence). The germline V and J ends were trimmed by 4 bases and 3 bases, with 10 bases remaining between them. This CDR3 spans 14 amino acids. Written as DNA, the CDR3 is TGTGCCAGCAGTTCCCGGACAGACAATCAGCCCCAGCATTTT. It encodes CASSSRTDNQPQHF.

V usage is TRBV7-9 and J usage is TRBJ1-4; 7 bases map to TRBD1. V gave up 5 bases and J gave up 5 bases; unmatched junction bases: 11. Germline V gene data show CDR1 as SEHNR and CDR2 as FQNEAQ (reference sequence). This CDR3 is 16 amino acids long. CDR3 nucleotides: TGTGCCAGCAGCCCCGTATCCGGGACAGCGAATGAAAAACTGTTTTTT. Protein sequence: CASSPVSGTANEKLFF.

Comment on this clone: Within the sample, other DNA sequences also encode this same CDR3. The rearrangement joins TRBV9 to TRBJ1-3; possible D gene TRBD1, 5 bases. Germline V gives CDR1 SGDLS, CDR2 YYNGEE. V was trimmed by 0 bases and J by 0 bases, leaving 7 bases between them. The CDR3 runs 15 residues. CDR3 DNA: TGTGCCAGCAGCGTAGTAGGGGCCTCTGGAAACACCATATATTTT. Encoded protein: CASSVVGASGNTIYF.

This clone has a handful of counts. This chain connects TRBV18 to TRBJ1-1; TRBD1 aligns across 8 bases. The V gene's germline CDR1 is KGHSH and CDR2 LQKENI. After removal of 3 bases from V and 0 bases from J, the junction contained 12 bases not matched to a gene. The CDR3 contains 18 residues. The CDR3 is CASSPGGQGFGMNTEAFF. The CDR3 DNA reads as TGTGCCAGCTCACCGGGTGGACAGGGATTCGGTATGAACACTGAAGCTTTCTTT.

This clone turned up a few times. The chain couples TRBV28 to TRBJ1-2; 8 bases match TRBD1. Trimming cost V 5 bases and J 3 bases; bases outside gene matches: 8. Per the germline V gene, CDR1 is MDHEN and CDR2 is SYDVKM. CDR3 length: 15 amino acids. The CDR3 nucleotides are TGTGCCAGCAGTCCCGAAGCAGGGGGCGACTATGGCTACACCTTC. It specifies CASSPEAGGDYGYTF.

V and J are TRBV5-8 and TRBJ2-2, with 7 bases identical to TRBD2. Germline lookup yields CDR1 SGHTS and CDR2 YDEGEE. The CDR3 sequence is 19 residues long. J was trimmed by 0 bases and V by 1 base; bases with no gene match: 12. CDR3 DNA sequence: TGTGCCAGCAGCTTGAGTGTCGGGCTAGCGGTTGCGAACACCGGGGAGCTGTTTTTT. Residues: CASSLSVGLAVANTGELFF.

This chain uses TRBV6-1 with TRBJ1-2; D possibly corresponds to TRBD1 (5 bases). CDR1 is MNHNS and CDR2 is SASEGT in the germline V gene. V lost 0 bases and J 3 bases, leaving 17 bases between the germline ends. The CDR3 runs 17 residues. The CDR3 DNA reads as TGTGCCAGCAGTGAAGCAGGGGTCTTGAAATTGGACTATGGCTACACCTTC. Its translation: CASSEAGVLKLDYGYTF.

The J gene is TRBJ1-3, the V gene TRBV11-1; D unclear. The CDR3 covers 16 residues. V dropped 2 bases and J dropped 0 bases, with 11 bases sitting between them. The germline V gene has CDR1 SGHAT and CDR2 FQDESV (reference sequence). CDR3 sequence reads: CASSLSTPFSGNTIYF. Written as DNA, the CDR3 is TGTGCCAGCAGCTTATCCACACCTTTCTCTGGAAACACCATATATTTT. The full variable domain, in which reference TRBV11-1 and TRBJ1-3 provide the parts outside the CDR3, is EAEVAQSPRYKITEKSQAVAFWCDPISGHATLYWYRQILGQGPELLVQFQDESVVDDSQLPKDRFSAERLKGVDSTLKIQPAELGDSAMYLCASSLSTPFSGNTIYFGEGSWLTVV.

The CDR3 DNA is TGTGCCAGCAGTGAAGCGTCTCGGGGGGGGTTGGAGACCCAGTACTTC. It encodes CASSEASRGGLETQYF. The chain recombines TRBV2 with TRBJ2-5; 8 positions match TRBD2. CDR3 length: 16 amino acids. CDR1 and CDR2 from the germline V gene are SNHLY and FYNNEI. V lost 0 bases to trimming and J lost 5 bases; unmatched junction nucleotides: 8. Drawing the rest from reference TRBV2 and TRBJ2-5, the complete variable domain is EPEVTQTPSHQVTQMGQEVILRCVPISNHLYFYWYRQILGQKVEFLVSFYNNEISEKSEIFDDQFSVERPDGSNFTLKIRSTKLEDSAMYFCASSEASRGGLETQYFGPGTRLLVL.

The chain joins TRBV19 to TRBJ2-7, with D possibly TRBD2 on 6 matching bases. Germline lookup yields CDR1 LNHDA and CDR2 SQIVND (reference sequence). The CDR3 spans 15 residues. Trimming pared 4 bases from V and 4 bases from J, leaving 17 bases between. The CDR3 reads CASSTPSGASYEQYF. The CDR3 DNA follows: TGTGCCAGTAGTACCCCCTCGGGAGCCTCTTACGAGCAGTACTTC.

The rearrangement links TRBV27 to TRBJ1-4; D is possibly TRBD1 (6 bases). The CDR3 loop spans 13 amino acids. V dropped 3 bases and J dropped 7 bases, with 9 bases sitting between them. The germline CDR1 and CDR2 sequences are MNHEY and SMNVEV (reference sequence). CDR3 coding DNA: TGTGCCAGCAGTTTTCTAGGGGGTGAAAAACTGTTTTTT. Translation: CASSFLGGEKLFF.

The CDR3 coding sequence is TGTGCCAGCAGCCGACTCCTAGGGGGAGGGGAGACCCAGTACTTC. Encoded protein: CASSRLLGGGETQYF. The gene calls are TRBV5-8 and TRBJ2-5; TRBD2 might be the D (7 bases). Trimming left V 4 bases short and J 5 bases short, with 18 bases between. The CDR3 spans 15 residues. From germline, CDR1 is SGHTS and CDR2 YDEGEE. The variable domain in full, completed from reference TRBV5-8 and TRBJ2-5, reads EAGVTQSPTHLIKTRGQQATLRCSPISGHTSVYWYQQALGLGLQFLLWYDEGEERNRGNFPPRFSGRQFPNYSSELNVNALELEDSALYLCASSRLLGGGETQYFGPGTRLLVL.

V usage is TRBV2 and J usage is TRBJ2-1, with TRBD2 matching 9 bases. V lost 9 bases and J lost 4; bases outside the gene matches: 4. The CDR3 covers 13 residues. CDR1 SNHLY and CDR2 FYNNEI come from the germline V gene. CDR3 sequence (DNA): TGTGCCAGAGCGGGGGGCCAATACAATGAGCAGTTCTTC. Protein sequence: CARAGGQYNEQFF.

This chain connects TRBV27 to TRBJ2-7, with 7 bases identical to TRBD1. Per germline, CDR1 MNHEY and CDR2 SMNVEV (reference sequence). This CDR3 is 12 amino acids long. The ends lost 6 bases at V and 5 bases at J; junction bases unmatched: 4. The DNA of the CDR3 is TGTGCCAGCAGGACAGGGTGGGACGAGCAGTACTTC. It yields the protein CASRTGWDEQYF.

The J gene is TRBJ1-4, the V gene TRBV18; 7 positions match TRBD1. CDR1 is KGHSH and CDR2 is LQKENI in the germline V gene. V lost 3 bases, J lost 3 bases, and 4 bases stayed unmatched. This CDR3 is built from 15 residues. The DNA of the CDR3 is TGTGCCAGCTCACCTACGGGACAGCCTAATGAAAAACTGTTTTTT. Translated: CASSPTGQPNEKLFF.

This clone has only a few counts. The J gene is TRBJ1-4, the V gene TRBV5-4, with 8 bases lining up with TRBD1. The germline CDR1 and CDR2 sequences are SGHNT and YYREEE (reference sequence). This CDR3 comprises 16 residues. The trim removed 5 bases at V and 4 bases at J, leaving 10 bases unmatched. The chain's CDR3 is CASSSGTGGGNEKLFF. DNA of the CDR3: TGTGCCAGCAGTTCGGGGACAGGCGGAGGTAATGAAAAACTGTTTTTT. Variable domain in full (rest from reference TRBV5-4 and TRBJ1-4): ETGVTQSPTHLIKTRGQQVTLRCSSQSGHNTVSWYQQALGQGPQFIFQYYREEENGRGNFPPRFSGLQFPNYSSELNVNALELDDSALYLCASSSGTGGGNEKLFFGSGTQLSVL.

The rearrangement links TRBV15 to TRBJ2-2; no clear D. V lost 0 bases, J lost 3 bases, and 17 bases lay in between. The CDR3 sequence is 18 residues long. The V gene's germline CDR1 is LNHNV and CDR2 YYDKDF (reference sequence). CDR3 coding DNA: TGTGCCACCAGCAGAGATACTGTGGGCGTTTTAGACACCGGGGAGCTGTTTTTT. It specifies CATSRDTVGVLDTGELFF.

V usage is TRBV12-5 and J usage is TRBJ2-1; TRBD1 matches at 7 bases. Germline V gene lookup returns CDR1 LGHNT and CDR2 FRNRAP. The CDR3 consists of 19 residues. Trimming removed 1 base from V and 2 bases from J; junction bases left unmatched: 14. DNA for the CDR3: TGTGCTAGTGGTTTGGCGACCACCGCTGGGACAGTTACCTACAATGAGCAGTTCTTC. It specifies CASGLATTAGTVTYNEQFF.

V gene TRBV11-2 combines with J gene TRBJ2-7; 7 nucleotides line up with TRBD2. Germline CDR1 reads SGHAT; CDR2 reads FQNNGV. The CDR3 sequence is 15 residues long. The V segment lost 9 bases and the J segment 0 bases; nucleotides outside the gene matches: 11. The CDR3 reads CASRSAGGSSYEQYF. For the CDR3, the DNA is TGTGCCAGTAGAAGTGCCGGGGGGAGCTCCTACGAGCAGTACTTC. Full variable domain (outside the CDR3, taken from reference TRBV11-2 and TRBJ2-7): EAGVAQSPRYKIIEKRQSVAFWCNPISGHATLYWYQQILGQGPKLLIQFQNNGVVDDSQLPKDRFSAERLKGVDSTLKIQPAKLEDSAVYLCASRSAGGSSYEQYFGPGTRLTVT.

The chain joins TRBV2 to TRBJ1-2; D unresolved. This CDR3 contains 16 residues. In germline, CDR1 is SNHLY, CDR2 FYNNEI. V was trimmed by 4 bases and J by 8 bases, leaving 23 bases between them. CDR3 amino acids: CASSVEAALSKEGYTF. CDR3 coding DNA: TGTGCCAGCAGTGTGGAGGCCGCTCTCTCAAAGGAAGGCTACACCTTC.

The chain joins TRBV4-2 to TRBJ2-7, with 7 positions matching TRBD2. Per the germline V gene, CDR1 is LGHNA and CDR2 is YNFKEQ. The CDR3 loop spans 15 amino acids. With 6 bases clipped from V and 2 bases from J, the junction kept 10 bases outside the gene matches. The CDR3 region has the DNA TGTGCCAGCAGTCCGGGGGGTCCAACTCCCTACGAGCAGTACTTC. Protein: CASSPGGPTPYEQYF.